This T cell receptor beta chain originates from a study of a mutant IDH1 vaccine in newly diagnosed glioma. In the study overall: The initiation of vaccination occurred 4-6 weeks after radiotherapy alone, or with temozolomide cycles. Among treated patients, around 60% were male and around 40% female, and mean age was about 39 years.

Some clones are missing from TCRdb's copy, which holds only in-frame ones; the method was immunoSEQ multiplex PCR. The data show around 65,000 clones, with over 80% seen just once and around 4% held by the top ten. This clone was counted once. Its specificity is unknown. The time point here: week 47, end of study. Doses comprised 300 ug of mutant IDH1 20-mer peptide each, plus topical imiquimod. Trimming removed 5 bases from V and 6 bases from J, with 12 bases in between. Germline V gives CDR1 SGHNT, CDR2 YENEEA. This CDR3 has 13 residues. This TCR derives from a man aged 25 to 40 with glioma. Sequences were derived from PBMCs, sampled from a glioma patient whose treatment included an IDH1 peptide vaccine. The chain combines TRBV11-3 with TRBJ2-3; D is ambiguous. The CDR3 loop is CASSTDPGDTQYF. The DNA for the CDR3 is TGTGCCAGCAGCACGGACCCCGGCGATACGCAGTATTTT.